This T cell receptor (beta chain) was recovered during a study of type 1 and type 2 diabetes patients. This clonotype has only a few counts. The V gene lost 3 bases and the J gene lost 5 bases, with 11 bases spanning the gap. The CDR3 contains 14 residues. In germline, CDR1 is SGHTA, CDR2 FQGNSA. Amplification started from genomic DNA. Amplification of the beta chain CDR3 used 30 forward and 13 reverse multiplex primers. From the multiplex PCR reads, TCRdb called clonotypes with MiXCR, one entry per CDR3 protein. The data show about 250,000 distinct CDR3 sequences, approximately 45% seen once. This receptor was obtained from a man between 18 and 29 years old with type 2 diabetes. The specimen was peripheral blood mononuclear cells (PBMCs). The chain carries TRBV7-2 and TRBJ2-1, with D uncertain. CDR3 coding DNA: TGTGCCAGCAGCTTGATTGGTACTAACAATGAGCAGTTCTTC. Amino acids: CASSLIGTNNEQFF.